This T cell receptor (beta chain) was identified in a study of blood T cells in healthy people across ages. A second PCR, run for 7 to 11 cycles, used a sample-barcoded 5' primer plus a J-beta primer mix. A single record per CDR3 protein comes from TCRdb applying MiXCR to the 5' RACE reads. The sample carries about 650,000 distinct CDR3 sequences, approximately 29% recorded once. Each sample gave at least 7 million isolated PBMCs. In its sample, this clonotype was seen many times. Germline V gives CDR1 DFQATT, CDR2 SNEGSKA (reference sequence). CDR3 length equals 16 residues. Unmatched junction bases numbered 10, after V lost 2 bases and J lost 3 bases.

This clonotype was sampled from a woman aged 80 or over in good health. The V and J genes are TRBV20-1 and TRBJ2-5; the match to TRBD2 covers 9 bases. The sequenced material came from blood. CDR3 coding DNA: TGCAGTGCTAGACTCCCTAGCGGGGCCTTTAAAGAGACCCAGTACTTC. Translation: CSARLPSGAFKETQYF.